These 30 T cell receptor beta chains came from one sample sequenced in a study of cytomegalovirus exposure and HLA in healthy donors. Repertoires were generated with immunoSEQ multiplex PCR, while TCRdb's copy carries only in-frame clones and drops some. The sample has roughly 190,000 clones, roughly 88% seen once. Sequences were obtained from PBMCs. These receptors originate from a woman under 30 in good health and CMV-seronegative.

This chain uses TRBV27 with TRBJ1-4; weak D call: TRBD1 (6 bases). The CDR3 extends over 15 amino acids. Germline CDR1 is MNHEY and CDR2 is SMNVEV (reference sequence). V dropped 2 bases and J dropped 8 bases, with 15 bases sitting between them. Written as DNA, the CDR3 is TGTGCCAGCAGTTTAGCAGTGGCAGGGGTAGAAAAACTGTTTTTT. It specifies CASSLAVAGVEKLFF.

The DNA of the CDR3 is TGTGCCGGGGGCGAATCAGCCGACTATGGCTACACCTTC. Protein sequence: CAGGESADYGYTF. The chain joins TRBV10-3 to TRBJ1-2, with D maybe TRBD1 (6 bases). The CDR3 sequence is 13 residues long. Germline V gene lookup returns CDR1 ENHRY and CDR2 SYGVKD. Trimming took off 11 bases at V and 3 bases at J, with 16 bases between the two ends.

The V and J genes are TRBV11-2 and TRBJ2-1; 9 nucleotides line up with TRBD2. Germline V gene data show CDR1 as SGHAT and CDR2 as FQNNGV. The V gene end was trimmed by 1 base and the J gene end by 10 bases; junction bases not matched to a gene: 8. The CDR3 is 15 amino acids. The CDR3, as DNA: TGTGCCAGCAGCTTAGGGAGCGGGAGGTCCGGAGAGCAGTTCTTC. This sequence encodes CASSLGSGRSGEQFF.

The J gene is TRBJ1-2, the V gene TRBV7-8; maybe TRBD1 (6 bases). Germline CDR1 reads SGHVS; CDR2 reads FQNEAQ. This CDR3 contains 15 residues. The V end lost 4 bases, the J end lost 3 bases, and 15 bases lay between the germline ends. CDR3 sequence: CASSSSITGYYGYTF. DNA of the CDR3: TGTGCCAGCAGCTCATCAATCACAGGGTACTATGGCTACACCTTC.

This clone showed up just once. The chain recombines TRBV7-6 with TRBJ1-2; D may be TRBD1 (5 bases). Trimming removed 3 bases from V and 8 bases from J, with 16 bases in between. This CDR3 contains 14 residues. CDR1 and CDR2 from the germline V gene are SGHVS and FNYEAQ. CDR3 in amino acids: CASSFQGGPGGYTF. CDR3 in DNA: TGTGCCAGCAGCTTCCAGGGAGGACCGGGGGGCTACACCTTC. The full variable domain, its missing parts supplied by reference TRBV7-6 and TRBJ1-2, is GAGVSQSPRYKVTKRGQDVALRCDPISGHVSLYWYRQALGQGPEFLTYFNYEAQQDKSGLPNDRFSAERPEGSISTLTIQRTEQRDSAMYRCASSFQGGPGGYTFGSGTRLTVV.

The chain carries TRBV30 and TRBJ1-1; a possible D gene is TRBD1 (6 bases). V was trimmed by 0 bases and J by 3 bases, leaving 17 bases between them. CDR1 and CDR2 (germline): GTSNPN, SVGIG (reference sequence). This CDR3 is 16 amino acids long. This CDR3 reads CAWSVRWAGADTEAFF. Here the CDR3 DNA reads TGTGCCTGGAGTGTAAGGTGGGCAGGGGCCGACACTGAAGCTTTCTTT.

This clone was seen more than once but under ten times. This chain links TRBV25-1 with TRBJ2-7; 7 bases are shared with TRBD2. Trimming took 2 bases from V and 3 from J; bases not matched to a gene: 4. The V gene's germline CDR1 is MGHDK and CDR2 SYGVNS. The CDR3 covers 14 residues. CDR3 sequence (DNA): TGTGCCAGCAGTGAAGCGGGAGCCGGCTACGAGCAGTACTTC. This translates into CASSEAGAGYEQYF.

This clone was recorded once. V is TRBV4-1 and J is TRBJ1-2, with D perhaps matching TRBD1 (6 bases). The CDR3 has 16 residues. Germline V gene data show CDR1 as MGHRA and CDR2 as YSYEKL. V gave up 1 base and J gave up 1 base, with 13 bases separating them. CDR3 residues: CASSQGTENINYGYTF. For the CDR3, the DNA is TGCGCCAGCAGCCAAGGGACAGAAAATATTAACTATGGCTACACCTTC.

This clone occurred a few times. The chain employs TRBV18 and TRBJ2-1; TRBD1 aligns across 10 bases. Germline CDR1 KGHSH, CDR2 LQKENI. This CDR3 has 14 residues. The V and J ends lost 4 bases and 7 bases, in that order; junction bases with no gene match: 4. This CDR3 reads CASSRDRGGNEQFF. The CDR3 DNA reads TGTGCCAGCTCACGGGACAGGGGTGGGAATGAGCAGTTCTTC.

This chain uses TRBV6-1 with TRBJ1-5; TRBD1 matches 7 bases. This CDR3 has 15 residues. Unmatched junction bases numbered 8, after V lost 2 bases and J lost 7 bases. In germline, CDR1 is MNHNS, CDR2 SASEGT. The CDR3 sequence: CASSETLGGGQPQHF. For the CDR3, the DNA is TGTGCCAGCAGTGAAACCCTAGGGGGCGGCCAGCCCCAGCATTTT.

In its sample, this clone was seen once. The gene calls are TRBV6-1 and TRBJ2-7; TRBD1 matches at 9 bases. Germline loops: CDR1 MNHNS, CDR2 SASEGT. The V gene end was trimmed by 7 bases and the J gene end by 5 bases; junction bases not matched to a gene: 12. The CDR3 length is 15 residues. Here the CDR3 DNA reads TGTGCCAGCAAAAATACCGGGACAGGGTTCCACGAGCAGTACTTC. Amino acids: CASKNTGTGFHEQYF.

The rearrangement uses TRBV5-8 and TRBJ2-1; 7 nucleotides agree with TRBD1. The V gene end was trimmed by 0 bases and the J gene end by 9 bases; junction bases not matched to a gene: 6. In germline, CDR1 is SGHTS, CDR2 YDEGEE. The CDR3 contains 14 residues. This chain's CDR3 is CASSLGRQGGEQFF. The CDR3 DNA sequence: TGTGCCAGCAGCTTGGGGCGACAGGGTGGTGAGCAGTTCTTC.

This rearrangement joins TRBV15 to TRBJ2-3; 12 bases map to TRBD2. Trimming removed 5 bases from V and 6 bases from J; junction bases left unmatched: 9. The germline gives CDR1 LNHNV, CDR2 YYDKDF (reference sequence). The CDR3 covers 16 residues. CDR3 sequence: CATSPRLAGVGDTQYF. The CDR3 coding sequence is TGTGCCACCAGCCCCCGACTAGCGGGAGTCGGCGATACGCAGTATTTT. Drawing the rest from reference TRBV15 and TRBJ2-3, the complete variable domain is DAMVIQNPRYQVTQFGKPVTLSCSQTLNHNVMYWYQQKSSQAPKLLFHYYDKDFNNEADTPDNFQSRRPNTSFCFLDIRSPGLGDTAMYLCATSPRLAGVGDTQYFGPGTRLTVL.

This clone was seen only a few times. The chain recombines TRBV5-1 with TRBJ1-3; D gene unclear. This CDR3 has 14 amino acids. V lost 4 bases, J lost 0 bases, and 8 bases lay in between. CDR1 is SGHRS, CDR2 YFSETQ, per germline. CDR3 amino acids: CASSRAASGNTIYF. The CDR3 DNA reads TGCGCCAGCAGCCGAGCCGCCTCTGGAAACACCATATATTTT.

The gene calls are TRBV5-1 and TRBJ2-4; 12 bases align to TRBD1. J lost 6 bases, V lost 2 bases, and 3 bases had no gene match. The length of the CDR3 is 15 residues. Germline V gene lookup returns CDR1 SGHRS and CDR2 YFSETQ. The CDR3 DNA is TGCGCCAGCAGCTTTGGGACAGGGGGCGTAAACATTCAGTACTTC. Protein: CASSFGTGGVNIQYF. Complete variable domain (other parts from reference TRBV5-1 and TRBJ2-4): KAGVTQTPRYLIKTRGQQVTLSCSPISGHRSVSWYQQTPGQGLQFLFEYFSETQRNKGNFPGRFSGRQFSNSRSEMNVSTLELGDSALYLCASSFGTGGVNIQYFGAGTRLSVL.

The J gene is TRBJ2-1, the V gene TRBV19, with 12 bases identical to TRBD2. This CDR3 is built from 15 residues. The germline gives CDR1 LNHDA, CDR2 SQIVND (reference sequence). The junction had 9 bases not matched to a gene; V was cut back by 6 bases and J by 9 bases. CDR3 sequence: CASSLTSGGRGEQFF. The CDR3 coding sequence is TGTGCCAGTAGCCTGACTAGCGGGGGCCGGGGTGAGCAGTTCTTC.

V is TRBV27 and J is TRBJ1-1; D is perhaps TRBD1 (6 bases). From germline, CDR1 is MNHEY and CDR2 SMNVEV (reference sequence). This CDR3 is 12 amino acids long. V lost 8 bases and J lost 7, with 14 bases in between. DNA of the CDR3: TGTGCCAGCGTAGCGGGGGCCGATGAAGCTTTCTTT. It encodes CASVAGADEAFF.

The genes are TRBV7-9 and TRBJ2-7; 14 positions match TRBD2. V lost 5 bases to trimming and J lost 3 bases; unmatched junction nucleotides: 6. From germline, CDR1 is SEHNR and CDR2 FQNEAQ (reference sequence). The CDR3 length is 16 residues. The CDR3 bases are TGTGCCAGCAGCCCAGGACTAGCGGGAGGCCGCTACGAGCAGTACTTC. It yields the protein CASSPGLAGGRYEQYF.

This clone was seen a handful of times. The J gene is TRBJ1-2, the V gene TRBV6-5, with 9 bases that match TRBD1. With 4 bases clipped from V and 4 bases from J, the junction kept 4 bases outside the gene matches. There are 14 residues in the CDR3. CDR1 and CDR2 (germline): MNHEY, SVGAGI. The CDR3 protein is CASSWTGDPYGYTF. The CDR3 nucleotides read TGTGCCAGCAGTTGGACAGGGGATCCCTATGGCTACACCTTC.

The rearrangement joins TRBV5-1 to TRBJ2-2, with 11 bases that match TRBD2. The CDR3 has 15 amino acids. CDR1 is SGHRS and CDR2 is YFSETQ in the germline V gene. With V trimmed by 6 bases and J by 8 bases, 9 bases remained unmatched. The CDR3: CASTPRLAGTGELFF. The CDR3 nucleotides read TGCGCCAGCACCCCCCGACTAGCGGGGACGGGGGAGCTGTTTTTT.

The rearrangement joins TRBV5-6 to TRBJ2-7; D is possibly TRBD2 (5 bases). The CDR3 consists of 14 residues. Germline V gene sequence: CDR1 SGHDT, CDR2 YYEEEE. Trimming shortened V by 4 bases and J by 3 bases, and 14 bases separated the two germline ends. This CDR3 reads CASSLPAGSYEQYF. CDR3 in DNA: TGTGCCAGCAGCCTACCGGCTGGGAGCTACGAGCAGTACTTC.

This clone was seen a handful of times. V and J are TRBV5-5 and TRBJ1-1; D call uncertain. CDR1 and CDR2 (germline): SGHKS, YYEKEE (reference sequence). This CDR3 comprises 12 residues. Trimming took off 0 bases at V and 5 bases at J, with 5 bases between the two ends. CDR3 bases: TGTGCCAGCAGCTTGGTGACTACTGAAGCTTTCTTT. As protein: CASSLVTTEAFF.

V and J are TRBV9 and TRBJ2-2, with 8 positions matching TRBD1. V lost 1 base, J lost 6 bases, and 11 bases stayed unmatched. This CDR3 region has 17 residues. The V gene's germline CDR1 is SGDLS and CDR2 YYNGEE. The CDR3 is CASSVPKLTGEAGELFF. The CDR3 DNA reads TGTGCCAGCAGCGTACCCAAATTGACAGGGGAAGCCGGGGAGCTGTTTTTT.

The rearrangement joins TRBV18 to TRBJ1-4; 10 bases fit TRBD1. V lost 2 bases to trimming and J lost 6 bases; unmatched junction nucleotides: 12. Germline CDR1 KGHSH, CDR2 LQKENI. The CDR3 is 18 amino acids. The CDR3: CASSPFLGQGQQDEKLFF. DNA for the CDR3: TGTGCCAGCTCACCATTTTTGGGACAGGGGCAACAAGATGAAAAACTGTTTTTT.

J is TRBJ1-2 and V is TRBV30; TRBD1 is a possible D gene (5 bases). V was cut by 0 bases and J by 6 bases, with 11 bases left in between. Germline V gene data show CDR1 as GTSNPN and CDR2 as SVGIG (reference sequence). This CDR3 has 13 amino acids. The CDR3 reads CAWSVSGSHGYTF. For the CDR3, the DNA is TGTGCCTGGAGTGTATCAGGGTCCCATGGCTACACCTTC.

The chain couples TRBV5-1 to TRBJ2-3, with TRBD1 matching 7 bases. Germline V lookup: CDR1 SGHRS, CDR2 YFSETQ. This CDR3 has 14 residues. V was clipped by 5 bases and J by 6 bases; unmatched bases: 9. The CDR3 nucleotides are TGCGCCAGCAGAGTCGGACAGGTTGGGGATACGCAGTATTTT. It translates to CASRVGQVGDTQYF. The variable domain in full, with the rest retrieved from reference TRBV5-1 and TRBJ2-3, is KAGVTQTPRYLIKTRGQQVTLSCSPISGHRSVSWYQQTPGQGLQFLFEYFSETQRNKGNFPGRFSGRQFSNSRSEMNVSTLELGDSALYLCASRVGQVGDTQYFGPGTRLTVL.

The count of this clone is one. This chain joins TRBV5-6 and TRBJ1-1; 9 nucleotides agree with TRBD1. The V gene end was trimmed by 1 base and the J gene end by 2 bases; junction bases not matched to a gene: 12. Germline values: CDR1 SGHDT, CDR2 YYEEEE. CDR3 size: 18 residues. CDR3 sequence reads: CASSLLILLDRGNTEAFF. The CDR3 DNA sequence: TGTGCCAGCAGCTTGTTGATCTTATTGGACAGGGGAAACACTGAAGCTTTCTTT.

V usage is TRBV5-4 and J usage is TRBJ2-7, with D unclear. This CDR3 is built from 13 residues. The germline V gene has CDR1 SGHNT and CDR2 YYREEE (reference sequence). V lost 4 bases and J lost 2, with 10 bases in between. CDR3 protein: CASSTESTYEQYF. DNA for the CDR3: TGTGCCAGCAGCACGGAGAGCACCTACGAGCAGTACTTC.

This rearrangement joins TRBV7-8 to TRBJ2-7, with 9 bases fitting TRBD2. This CDR3 contains 16 residues. The J segment lost 3 bases and the V segment lost 7 bases, leaving 13 bases of the junction unmatched. The germline CDR1 and CDR2 sequences are SGHVS and FQNEAQ. CDR3 coding DNA: TGTGCCAGCACCCCCAGAAGACTAGCGGCCTTCTACGAGCAGTACTTC. This encodes CASTPRRLAAFYEQYF.

This clone was detected only once. V usage is TRBV4-2 and J usage is TRBJ1-5; TRBD1 agrees at 9 bases. The trim removed 5 bases at V and 4 bases at J, leaving 12 bases unmatched. Germline V gene sequence: CDR1 LGHNA, CDR2 YNFKEQ. This CDR3 spans 17 amino acids. CDR3 amino acids: CASSSIPGQGVNQPQHF. The DNA of the CDR3 is TGTGCCAGCAGCTCTATTCCGGGACAGGGTGTGAATCAGCCCCAGCATTTT.